Listed here are 6 T cell receptor beta chains from one sample, sequenced in a study of circulating CD8 cells and anti-PD-1 response in melanoma. Live CD3+CD8+TCRalphabeta+ cells were sorted into four subsets by PD-1 and/or TIGIT. Each library started from around 15 ng of total RNA using the QIAseq Immune Repertoire TCR panel. TCRdb called the reads again in MiXCR, with one record for every CDR3 protein. The sample records a few thousand distinct CDR3 sequences, roughly 6.9% being singletons. The sequences come from CD8+ T cells from PBMCs, collected at baseline or after one month of anti-PD-1 therapy (not recorded which). These receptors all stem from a human donor with melanoma.

This clonotype is termed medium-sized. The chain combines TRBV28 with TRBJ2-7; 11 nucleotides align to TRBD2. The junction had 13 bases not matched to a gene; V was cut back by 6 bases and J by 6 bases. Germline CDR1 and CDR2: MDHEN and SYDVKM. There are 16 residues in the CDR3. CDR3 sequence: CASSPSTSGRGIEQYF. CDR3 in DNA: TGTGCCAGCAGCCCGTCCACTAGCGGGAGAGGAATCGAGCAGTACTTC.

This clonotype is classed as medium-sized (0.01 to 0.1%). The genes are TRBV24-1 and TRBJ2-7; 7 positions agree with TRBD1. Germline V gene sequence: CDR1 KGHDR, CDR2 SFDVKD. The CDR3 length is 13 residues. The ends lost 3 bases at V and 6 bases at J; junction bases unmatched: 4. The CDR3 protein is CATSDLSGGEQYF. The CDR3, as DNA: TGTGCCACCAGTGATCTTTCAGGGGGCGAGCAGTACTTC.

This clonotype is medium-sized (0.01 to 0.1%). J is TRBJ2-3 and V is TRBV28, with D perhaps TRBD2 (6 bases). The V and J ends lost 4 bases and 2 bases respectively, with 16 bases between them. Germline CDR1 and CDR2: MDHEN and SYDVKM. The CDR3 runs to 16 residues. The CDR3 is CASSSGVSLPTDTQYF. The CDR3 nucleotides are TGTGCCAGCAGTTCGGGGGTGAGCCTCCCCACAGATACGCAGTATTTT.

The rearrangement links TRBV4-2 to TRBJ2-7; TRBD1 is a possible D gene (6 bases). V shed 1 base and J shed 7 bases, with 11 bases lying between them. This CDR3 spans 13 amino acids. Germline V lookup: CDR1 LGHNA, CDR2 YNFKEQ. This chain's CDR3 is CASSQAGELEQYF. The CDR3 nucleotides read TGTGCCAGCAGCCAAGCAGGGGAGTTGGAGCAGTACTTC.

Sample share makes this clonotype medium-sized (0.01 to 0.1%). This chain joins TRBV28 and TRBJ1-5; the D is unclear. CDR1 MDHEN and CDR2 SYDVKM come from the germline V gene. The V end lost 6 bases, the J end lost 4 bases, and 13 bases lay between the germline ends. The CDR3 is 14 amino acids. CDR3 coding DNA: TGTGCCAGCAGACCCTTTGGTCTAAATCAGCCCCAGCATTTT. It is translated as CASRPFGLNQPQHF.

This clonotype is classed as medium-sized. This chain links TRBV7-8 with TRBJ2-5; 11 positions match TRBD2. CDR3 size: 17 residues. The germline CDR1 and CDR2 sequences are SGHVS and FQNEAQ. Unmatched junction bases numbered 12, after V lost 5 bases and J lost 4 bases. The CDR3 loop reads CASSADFSGGVGETQYF. DNA of the CDR3: TGTGCCAGCAGCGCCGACTTTAGCGGGGGGGTTGGAGAGACCCAGTACTTC.